The present entry profiles one T cell receptor (beta chain) with its context. The data were taken from a study of OX40 agonist ivuxolimab in advanced cancers. Sequencing used immunoSEQ multiplex PCR; TCRdb keeps in-frame clones, though not all of them. Seen here are just over 25,000 clones, just over 85% observed once, and the top ten hold approximately 15%. Germline V gene data show CDR1 as SGHDT and CDR2 as YYEEEE. The CDR3 extends over 17 amino acids. V lost 2 bases to trimming and J lost 5 bases; unmatched junction nucleotides: 11. The chain couples TRBV5-6 to TRBJ1-5; TRBD1 matches 9 bases. The material sequenced was CD4+ or CD8+ T cells sorted from blood, taken in a trial of the OX40 agonist ivuxolimab. The TCR was taken from an adult with an advanced solid tumor such as melanoma, head and neck, liver or kidney cancer. The CDR3 DNA is TGTGCCAGCAGCTTATGGGACAGGGCGAACTCCGATCAGCCCCAGCATTTT. Amino acid sequence: CASSLWDRANSDQPQHF.